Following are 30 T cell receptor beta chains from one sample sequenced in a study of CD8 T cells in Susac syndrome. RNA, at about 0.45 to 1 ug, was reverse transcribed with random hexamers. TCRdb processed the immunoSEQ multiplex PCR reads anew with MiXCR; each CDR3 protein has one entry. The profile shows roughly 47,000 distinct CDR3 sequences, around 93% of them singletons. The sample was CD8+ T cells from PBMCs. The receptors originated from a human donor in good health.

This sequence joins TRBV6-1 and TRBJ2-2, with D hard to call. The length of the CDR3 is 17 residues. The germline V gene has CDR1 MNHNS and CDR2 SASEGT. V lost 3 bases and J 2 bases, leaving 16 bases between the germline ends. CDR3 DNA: TGTGCCAGCAGTGATTATGGACGGCCAGATAACACCGGGGAGCTGTTTTTT. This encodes CASSDYGRPDNTGELFF.

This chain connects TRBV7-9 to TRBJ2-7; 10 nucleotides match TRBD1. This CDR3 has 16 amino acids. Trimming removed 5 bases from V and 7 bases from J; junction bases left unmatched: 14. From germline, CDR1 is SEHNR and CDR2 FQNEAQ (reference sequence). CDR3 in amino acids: CASSPPTGTGAREQYF. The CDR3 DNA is TGTGCCAGCAGCCCCCCAACCGGGACAGGGGCTAGAGAGCAGTACTTC. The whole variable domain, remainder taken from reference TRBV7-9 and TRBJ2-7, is DTGVSQNPRHKITKRGQNVTFRCDPISEHNRLYWYRQTLGQGPEFLTYFQNEAQLEKSRLLSDRFSAERPKGSFSTLEIQRTEQGDSAMYLCASSPPTGTGAREQYFGPGTRLTVT.

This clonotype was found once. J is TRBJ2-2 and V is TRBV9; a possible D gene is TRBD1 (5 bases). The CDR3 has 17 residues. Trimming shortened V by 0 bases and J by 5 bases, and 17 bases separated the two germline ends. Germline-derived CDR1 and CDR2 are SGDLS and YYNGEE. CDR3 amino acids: CASSVEVGAWLTGELFF. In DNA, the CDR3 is TGTGCCAGCAGCGTAGAAGTTGGGGCCTGGCTGACCGGGGAGCTGTTTTTT.

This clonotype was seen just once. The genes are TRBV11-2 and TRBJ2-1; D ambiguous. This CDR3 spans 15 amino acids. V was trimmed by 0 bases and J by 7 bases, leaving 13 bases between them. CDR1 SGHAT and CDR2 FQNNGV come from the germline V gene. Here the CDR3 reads CASSLDRPSDNEQFF. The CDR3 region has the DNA TGTGCCAGCAGCTTAGATAGACCTAGTGATAATGAGCAGTTCTTC.

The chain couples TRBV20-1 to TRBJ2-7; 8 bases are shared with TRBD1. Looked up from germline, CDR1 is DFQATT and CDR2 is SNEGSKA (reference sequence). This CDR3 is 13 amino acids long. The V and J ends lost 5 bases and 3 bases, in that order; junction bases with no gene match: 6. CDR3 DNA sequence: TGCAGTGCTTCGACCGGGACAGGCTACGAGCAGTACTTC. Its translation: CSASTGTGYEQYF.

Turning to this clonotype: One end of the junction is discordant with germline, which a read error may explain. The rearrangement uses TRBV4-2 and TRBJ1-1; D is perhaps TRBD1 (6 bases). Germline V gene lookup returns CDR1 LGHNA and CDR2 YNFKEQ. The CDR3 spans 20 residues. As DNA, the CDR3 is TGTGCCAGCAGCCAAACCCCCGGGGGGCGTTCTTACACGGTGAACACTGAAGTTTTCTTT. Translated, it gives CASSQTPGGRSYTVNTEVFF.

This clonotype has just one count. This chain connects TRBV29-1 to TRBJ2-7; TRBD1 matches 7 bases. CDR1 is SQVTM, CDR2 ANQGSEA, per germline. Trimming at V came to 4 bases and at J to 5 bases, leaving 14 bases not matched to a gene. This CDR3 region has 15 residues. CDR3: CSVAGGAGGNNEQYF. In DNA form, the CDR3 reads TGCAGCGTTGCGGGTGGGGCAGGGGGTAACAACGAGCAGTACTTC.

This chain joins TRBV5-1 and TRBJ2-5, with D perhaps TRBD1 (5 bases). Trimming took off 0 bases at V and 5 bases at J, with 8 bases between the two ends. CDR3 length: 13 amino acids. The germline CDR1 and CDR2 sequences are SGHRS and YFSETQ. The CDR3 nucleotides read TGCGCCAGCAGCTTGGGCAGGGCGGAGACCCAGTACTTC. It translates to CASSLGRAETQYF.

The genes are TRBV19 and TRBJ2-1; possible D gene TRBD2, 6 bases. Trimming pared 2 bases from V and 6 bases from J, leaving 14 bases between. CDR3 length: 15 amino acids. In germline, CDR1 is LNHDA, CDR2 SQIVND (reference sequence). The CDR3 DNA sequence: TGTGCCAGTAGTATAAGTGGGACGGGAGTCAATGAGCAGTTCTTC. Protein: CASSISGTGVNEQFF.

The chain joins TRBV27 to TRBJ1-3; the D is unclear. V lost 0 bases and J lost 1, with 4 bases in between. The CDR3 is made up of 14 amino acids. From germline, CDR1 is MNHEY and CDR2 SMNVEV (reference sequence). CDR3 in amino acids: CASSLSASGNTIYF. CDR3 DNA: TGTGCCAGCAGTTTATCGGCTTCTGGAAACACCATATATTTT.

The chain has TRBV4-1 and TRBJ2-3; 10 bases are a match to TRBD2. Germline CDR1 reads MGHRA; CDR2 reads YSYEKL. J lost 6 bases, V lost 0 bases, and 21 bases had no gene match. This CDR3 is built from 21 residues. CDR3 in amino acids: CASSQELWAERTAGGHDTQYF. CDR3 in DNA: TGCGCCAGCAGCCAAGAATTGTGGGCAGAAAGAACAGCGGGAGGGCATGATACGCAGTATTTT.

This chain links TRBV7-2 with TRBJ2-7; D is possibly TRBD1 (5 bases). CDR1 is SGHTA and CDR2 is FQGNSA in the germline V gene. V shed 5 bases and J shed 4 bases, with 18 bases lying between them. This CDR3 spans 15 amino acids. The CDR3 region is CASSPGFSRHYEQYF. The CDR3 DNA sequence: TGTGCCAGCAGCCCAGGGTTCTCGCGGCATTACGAGCAGTACTTC. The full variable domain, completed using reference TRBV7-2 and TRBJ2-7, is GAGVSQSPSNKVTEKGKDVELRCDPISGHTALYWYRQSLGQGLEFLIYFQGNSAPDKSGLPSDRFSAERTGGSVSTLTIQRTQQEDSAVYLCASSPGFSRHYEQYFGPGTRLTVT.

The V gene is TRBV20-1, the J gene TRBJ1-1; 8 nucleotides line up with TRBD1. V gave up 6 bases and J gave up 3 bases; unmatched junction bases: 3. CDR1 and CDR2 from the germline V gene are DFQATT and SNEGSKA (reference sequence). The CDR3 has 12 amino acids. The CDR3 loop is CSAQQGDTEAFF. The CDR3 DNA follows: TGCAGTGCCCAACAGGGGGACACTGAAGCTTTCTTT.

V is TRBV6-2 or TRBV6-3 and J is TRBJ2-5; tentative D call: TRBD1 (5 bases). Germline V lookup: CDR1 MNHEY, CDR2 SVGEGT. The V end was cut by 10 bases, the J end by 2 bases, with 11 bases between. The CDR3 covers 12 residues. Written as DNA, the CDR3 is TGTGCCATCTCGGACACGCAAGAGACCCAGTACTTC. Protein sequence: CAISDTQETQYF.

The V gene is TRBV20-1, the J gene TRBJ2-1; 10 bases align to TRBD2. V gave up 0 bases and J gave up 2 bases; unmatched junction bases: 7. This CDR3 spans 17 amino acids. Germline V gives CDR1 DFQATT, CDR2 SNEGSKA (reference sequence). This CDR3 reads CSARDPLAGATYNEQFF. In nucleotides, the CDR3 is TGCAGTGCTAGAGATCCCCTAGCGGGAGCAACCTACAATGAGCAGTTCTTC.

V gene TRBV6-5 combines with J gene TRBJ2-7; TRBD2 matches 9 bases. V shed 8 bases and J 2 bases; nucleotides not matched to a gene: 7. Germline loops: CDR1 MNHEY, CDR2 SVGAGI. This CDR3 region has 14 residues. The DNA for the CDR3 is TGTGCCAGCGGTCGGCGGGGGGGCCCCTACGAGCAGTACTTC. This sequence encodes CASGRRGGPYEQYF.

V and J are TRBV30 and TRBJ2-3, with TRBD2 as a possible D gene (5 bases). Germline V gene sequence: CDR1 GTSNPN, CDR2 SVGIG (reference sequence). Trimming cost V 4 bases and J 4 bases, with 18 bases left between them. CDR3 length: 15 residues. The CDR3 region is CAWKLTSGWADTQYF. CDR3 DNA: TGTGCCTGGAAGCTTACCAGCGGATGGGCAGATACGCAGTATTTT.

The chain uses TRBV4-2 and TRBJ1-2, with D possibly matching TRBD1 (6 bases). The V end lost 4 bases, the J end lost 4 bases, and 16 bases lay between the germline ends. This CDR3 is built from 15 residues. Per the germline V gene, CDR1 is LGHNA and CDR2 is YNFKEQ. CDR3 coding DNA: TGTGCCAGCAGCCTCAACAGGGCGCTGAGCTATGGCTACACCTTC. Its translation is CASSLNRALSYGYTF.

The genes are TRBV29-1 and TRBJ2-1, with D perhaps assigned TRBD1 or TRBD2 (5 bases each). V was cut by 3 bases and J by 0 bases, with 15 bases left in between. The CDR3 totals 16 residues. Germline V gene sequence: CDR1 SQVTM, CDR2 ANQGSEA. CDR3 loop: CSVDGSKGSSYNEQFF. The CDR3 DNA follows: TGCAGCGTTGACGGCTCGAAGGGGAGCTCCTACAATGAGCAGTTCTTC.

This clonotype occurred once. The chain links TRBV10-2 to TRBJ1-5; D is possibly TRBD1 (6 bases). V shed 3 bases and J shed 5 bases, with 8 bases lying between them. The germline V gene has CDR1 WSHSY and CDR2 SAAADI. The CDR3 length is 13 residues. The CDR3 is CASSETGYQPQHF. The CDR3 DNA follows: TGCGCCAGCAGTGAAACAGGGTATCAGCCCCAGCATTTT.

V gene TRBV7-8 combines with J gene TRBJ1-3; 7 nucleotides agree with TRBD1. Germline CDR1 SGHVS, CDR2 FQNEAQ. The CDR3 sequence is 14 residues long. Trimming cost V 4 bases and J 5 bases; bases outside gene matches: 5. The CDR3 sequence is CASSSRGNRNTIYF. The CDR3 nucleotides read TGTGCCAGCAGCTCCAGGGGGAACAGAAACACCATATATTTT.

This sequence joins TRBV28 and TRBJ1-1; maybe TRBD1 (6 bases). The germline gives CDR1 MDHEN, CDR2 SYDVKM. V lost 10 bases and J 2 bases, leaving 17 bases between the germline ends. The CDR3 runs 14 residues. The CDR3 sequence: CATTLGGVNTEAFF. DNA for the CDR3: TGTGCCACCACTCTAGGGGGTGTCAACACTGAAGCTTTCTTT.

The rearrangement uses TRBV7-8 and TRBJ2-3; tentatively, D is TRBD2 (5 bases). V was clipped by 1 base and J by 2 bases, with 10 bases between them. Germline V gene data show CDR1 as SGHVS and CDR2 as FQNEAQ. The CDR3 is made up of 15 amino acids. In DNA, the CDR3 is TGTGCCAGCAGCTTAGAGAGCGGATTCACAGATACGCAGTATTTT. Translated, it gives CASSLESGFTDTQYF.

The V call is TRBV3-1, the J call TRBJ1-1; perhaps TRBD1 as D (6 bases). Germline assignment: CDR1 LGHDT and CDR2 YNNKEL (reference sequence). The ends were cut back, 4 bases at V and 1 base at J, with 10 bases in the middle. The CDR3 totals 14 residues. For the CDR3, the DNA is TGTGCCAGCAGCCGACGACAGGCGAACACTGAAGCTTTCTTT. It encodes CASSRRQANTEAFF.

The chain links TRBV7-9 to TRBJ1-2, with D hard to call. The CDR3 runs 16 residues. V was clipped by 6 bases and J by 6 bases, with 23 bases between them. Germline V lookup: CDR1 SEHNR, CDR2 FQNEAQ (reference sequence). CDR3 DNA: TGTGCCAGCAGACCCAATAATAAGCCGGACGGAGATGGCTACACCTTC. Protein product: CASRPNNKPDGDGYTF. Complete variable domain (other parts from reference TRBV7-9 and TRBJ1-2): DTGVSQNPRHKITKRGQNVTFRCDPISEHNRLYWYRQTLGQGPEFLTYFQNEAQLEKSRLLSDRFSAERPKGSFSTLEIQRTEQGDSAMYLCASRPNNKPDGDGYTFGSGTRLTVV.

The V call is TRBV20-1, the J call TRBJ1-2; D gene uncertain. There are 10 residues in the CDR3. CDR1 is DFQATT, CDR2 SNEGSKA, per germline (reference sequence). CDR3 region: CSAPLEGYTF. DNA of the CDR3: TGCAGCGCCCCGCTAGAGGGCTACACCTTC.

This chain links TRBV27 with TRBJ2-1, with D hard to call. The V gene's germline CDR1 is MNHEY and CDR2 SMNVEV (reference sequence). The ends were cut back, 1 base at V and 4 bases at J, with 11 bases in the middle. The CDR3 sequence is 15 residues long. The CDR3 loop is CASSLLGASYNEQFF. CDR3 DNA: TGTGCCAGCAGTTTATTAGGCGCGAGTTACAATGAGCAGTTCTTC.

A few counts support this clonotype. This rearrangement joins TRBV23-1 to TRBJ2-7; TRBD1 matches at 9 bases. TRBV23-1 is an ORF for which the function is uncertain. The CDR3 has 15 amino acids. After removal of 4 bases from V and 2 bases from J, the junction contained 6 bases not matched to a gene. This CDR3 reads CASSLPGQGTYEQYF. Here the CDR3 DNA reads TGCGCCAGCAGTCTTCCGGGACAGGGAACCTACGAGCAGTACTTC.

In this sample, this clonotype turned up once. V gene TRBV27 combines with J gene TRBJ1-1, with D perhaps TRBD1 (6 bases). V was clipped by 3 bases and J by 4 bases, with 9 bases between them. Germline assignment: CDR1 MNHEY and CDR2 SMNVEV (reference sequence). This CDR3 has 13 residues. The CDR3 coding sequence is TGTGCCAGCAGTTTGGGGGGGGCCACTGAAGCTTTCTTT. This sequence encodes CASSLGGATEAFF.

The CDR3 spells CASSPWGASGPYEQYF. The DNA for the CDR3 is TGTGCCAGCTCACCATGGGGGGCTAGCGGCCCCTACGAGCAGTACTTC. V gene TRBV18 combines with J gene TRBJ2-7; D possibly corresponds to TRBD2 (7 bases). Trimming cost V 2 bases and J 2 bases, with 16 bases left between them. Looked up from germline, CDR1 is KGHSH and CDR2 is LQKENI. This CDR3 spans 16 amino acids.